The TCR beta chain described here comes from a study of blood T cell repertoires in COVID-19. Study details: Material from acute and convalescent COVID-19 was sourced from the United States, Italy and Spain. Nucleic acid was either cDNA or gDNA, and it came from T cells, B-cell-depleted T cells, or PBMCs.

As processed by the authors: From reference gene primer amplification, estimates of nucleated cell counts were derived. Assay used: immunoSEQ multiplex PCR; TCRdb lists only in-frame clones, some missing. The V and J calls and the clone size are those of that table, but D and trimming were determined from the DNA. The sample holds some 150,000 clones, 85% seen once. This CDR3 spans 15 amino acids. V lost 5 bases, J lost 10 bases, and 11 bases stayed unmatched. CDR1 is SEHNR and CDR2 is FQNEAQ in the germline V gene (reference sequence). This sequence joins TRBV7-9 and TRBJ1-4; TRBD1 aligns across 9 bases. Sequencing was carried out using peripheral blood. The sequence came from a human donor with acute or convalescent COVID-19. The donor label of this sample is uncertain. The CDR3, as DNA: TGTGCCAGCAGCGCAGAGGACAGGGGACAACGAAAACTGTTTTTT. Protein product: CASSAEDRGQRKLFF. Full variable domain (missing parts from reference TRBV7-9 and TRBJ1-4): DTGVSQNPRHKITKRGQNVTFRCDPISEHNRLYWYRQTLGQGPEFLTYFQNEAQLEKSRLLSDRFSAERPKGSFSTLEIQRTEQGDSAMYLCASSAEDRGQRKLFFGSGTQLSVL.